Detailed here is one T cell receptor (beta chain). There are 15 residues in the CDR3. Germline loops: CDR1 MDHEN, CDR2 SYDVKM. With 3 bases removed from V and 5 bases from J, the gap between germline ends came to 13 bases. The sample belongs to a study of blood T cell repertoires in COVID-19. Study background: Researchers got acute and convalescent COVID-19 samples from the United States, Italy and Spain. T cells, B-cell-depleted T cells, or PBMCs provided the cDNA or gDNA that served as material.

As originally analysed: Using reference gene primer amplification, nucleated cell counts were estimated. Clones were read by immunoSEQ multiplex PCR, and TCRdb kept only the in-frame ones, dropping some. That table gives V, J and clone size, and the DNA gave D and trimming. In the table there are 250,000 to 350,000 clones, about 88% of which are singletons. Sequencing was performed on peripheral blood. The receptor comes from a woman aged 55-70 years with acute or convalescent COVID-19. The chain recombines TRBV28 with TRBJ1-4; weak D call: TRBD1 (5 bases). CDR3 DNA sequence: TGTGCCAGCAGTTTTTGGGGGACTGGGAATGAAAAACTGTTTTTT. Protein: CASSFWGTGNEKLFF.